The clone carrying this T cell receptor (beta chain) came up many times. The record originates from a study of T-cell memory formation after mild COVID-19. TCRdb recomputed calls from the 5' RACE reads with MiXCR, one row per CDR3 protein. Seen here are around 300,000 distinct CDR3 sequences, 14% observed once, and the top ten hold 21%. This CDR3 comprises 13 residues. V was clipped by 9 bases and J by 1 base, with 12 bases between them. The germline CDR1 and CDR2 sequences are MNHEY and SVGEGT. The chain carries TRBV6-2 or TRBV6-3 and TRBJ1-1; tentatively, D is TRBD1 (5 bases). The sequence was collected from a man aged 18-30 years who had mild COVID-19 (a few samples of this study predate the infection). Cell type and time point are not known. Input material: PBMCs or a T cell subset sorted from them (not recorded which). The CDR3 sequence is CASLQEPNTEAFF. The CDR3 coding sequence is TGTGCCAGTCTACAGGAGCCGAACACTGAAGCTTTCTTT.